This T cell receptor beta chain appears in the sequencing data of a study of T cell changes during pregnancy in multiple sclerosis. Germline values: CDR1 SGHRS, CDR2 YFSETQ. The CDR3 totals 16 residues. V dropped 0 bases and J dropped 0 bases, with 11 bases sitting between them. Assay used: immunoSEQ multiplex PCR; TCRdb lists only in-frame clones, some missing. This table holds about 73,000 clones, 90% found once. The sequence derives from a female donor in good health, enrolled as a control in a pregnancy study. V and J are TRBV5-1 and TRBJ2-3, with unresolved D. Here the sequenced sample was peripheral blood, taken after pregnancy. The CDR3, as DNA: TGCGCCAGCAGCTTGGGGGCCGCCGCTAGCACAGATACGCAGTATTTT. This sequence encodes CASSLGAAASTDTQYF.